In this sample, the clone carrying this T cell receptor (beta chain) turned up once. Its matching antigen is unknown. These data come from a study of T cell responses to AZD1222 COVID-19 vaccine. Study findings and constraints: There were repertoire samples only from the period after the peak T cell response. Among the donors, most were white British and more were female, and clonal diversity was possibly underestimated. At 160-218 and 743-854, vaccine-associated CD4 TCRs were dominant, and they spanned spike.

The data were produced by immunoSEQ multiplex PCR, yet TCRdb's version contains in-frame clones alone and is incomplete. The top ten clones hold around 1% of a sample with about 220,000 clones, about 93% of them seen once. The sequence derives from an adult in good health. The source was peripheral blood, collected on day 0 of MenACWY control vaccination.

The CDR3 region is CASSLGALSYEQYF. CDR3 coding DNA: TGCGCCAGCAGCTTGGGGGCCCTAAGCTACGAGCAGTACTTC. The J gene is TRBJ2-7, the V gene TRBV5-1; no firm D call. V shed 0 bases and J shed 3 bases, with 10 bases lying between them. Germline loops: CDR1 SGHRS, CDR2 YFSETQ. This CDR3 spans 14 amino acids.